The T cell receptor (beta chain) under discussion was sequenced for a study of T-cell memory formation after mild COVID-19. Whole-study context: TCR clusters showed largely donor specificity.

Germline assignment: CDR1 MNHEY and CDR2 SVGEGT. The CDR3 consists of 11 residues. Trimming at V came to 10 bases and at J to 5 bases, leaving 1 base not matched to a gene. The 5'RACE method, run with constant-segment primers, produced TCR alpha and TCR beta cDNA libraries (carrying sample barcodes and UMIs). MiXCR, run by TCRdb on the 5' RACE reads, gives a single entry per CDR3 protein. Of roughly 170,000 distinct CDR3 sequences listed, around 20% are singletons. The source material was PBMCs or a T cell subset sorted from them (not recorded which). The gene calls are TRBV6-2 or TRBV6-3 and TRBJ2-2, with TRBD1 matching 7 bases. The TCR sequence derives from a man younger than 35 who had mild COVID-19 (a few samples of this study predate the infection). Cell type and time point are not known. CDR3 sequence reads: CAIQGTGELFF. As DNA, the CDR3 is TGTGCCATACAGGGGACCGGGGAGCTGTTTTTT.